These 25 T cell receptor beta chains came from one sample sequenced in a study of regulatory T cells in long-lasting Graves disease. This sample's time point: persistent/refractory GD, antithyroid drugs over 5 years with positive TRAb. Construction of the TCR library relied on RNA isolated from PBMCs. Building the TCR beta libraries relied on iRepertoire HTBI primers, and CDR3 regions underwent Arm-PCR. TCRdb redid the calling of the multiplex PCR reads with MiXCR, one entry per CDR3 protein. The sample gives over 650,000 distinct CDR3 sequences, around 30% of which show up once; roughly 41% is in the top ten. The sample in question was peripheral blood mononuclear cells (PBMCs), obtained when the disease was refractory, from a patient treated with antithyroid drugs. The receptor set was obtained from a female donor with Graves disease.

CDR3 nucleotides: TGTGCCAGTAGTATAACTAGCGGCACAGATACGCAGTATTTT. Its protein product is CASSITSGTDTQYF. The V call is TRBV19, the J call TRBJ2-3; TRBD2 aligns across 7 bases. The CDR3 is 14 amino acids. Germline CDR1 reads LNHDA; CDR2 reads SQIVND (reference sequence). The J segment lost 1 base and the V segment lost 2 bases, leaving 0 bases of the junction unmatched. Full variable domain (missing parts from reference TRBV19 and TRBJ2-3): DGGITQSPKYLFRKEGQNVTLSCEQNLNHDAMYWYRQDPGQGLRLIYYSQIVNDFQKGDIAEGYSVSREKKESFPLTVTSAQKNPTAFYLCASSITSGTDTQYFGPGTRLTVL.

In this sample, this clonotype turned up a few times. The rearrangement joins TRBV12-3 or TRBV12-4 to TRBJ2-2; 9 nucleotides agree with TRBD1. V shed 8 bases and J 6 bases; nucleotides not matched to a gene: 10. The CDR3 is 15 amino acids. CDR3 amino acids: CASGRDRVSAGELFF. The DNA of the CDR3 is TGTGCCAGCGGGAGGGACAGGGTTTCGGCCGGGGAGCTGTTTTTT.

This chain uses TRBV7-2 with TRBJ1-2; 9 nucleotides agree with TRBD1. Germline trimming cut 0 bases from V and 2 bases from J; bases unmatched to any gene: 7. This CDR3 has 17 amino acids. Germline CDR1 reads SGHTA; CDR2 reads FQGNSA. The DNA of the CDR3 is TGTGCCAGCAGCTTAGCCGGGACAGGGACAAAAAACTATGGCTACACCTTC. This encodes CASSLAGTGTKNYGYTF. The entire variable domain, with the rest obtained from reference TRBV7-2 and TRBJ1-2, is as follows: GAGVSQSPSNKVTEKGKDVELRCDPISGHTALYWYRQSLGQGLEFLIYFQGNSAPDKSGLPSDRFSAERTGGSVSTLTIQRTQQEDSAVYLCASSLAGTGTKNYGYTFGSGTRLTVV.

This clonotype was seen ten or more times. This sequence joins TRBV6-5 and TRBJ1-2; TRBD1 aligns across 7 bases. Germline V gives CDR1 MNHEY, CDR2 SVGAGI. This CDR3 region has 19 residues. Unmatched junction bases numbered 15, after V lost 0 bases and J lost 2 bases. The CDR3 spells CASSYSRVTGASDNYGYTF. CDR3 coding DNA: TGTGCCAGCAGTTACTCGCGAGTTACAGGGGCATCTGACAACTATGGCTACACCTTC.

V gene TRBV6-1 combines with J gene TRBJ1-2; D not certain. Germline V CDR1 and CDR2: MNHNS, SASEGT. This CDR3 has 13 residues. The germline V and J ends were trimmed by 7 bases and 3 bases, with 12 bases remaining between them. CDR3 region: CASTETPYYGYTF. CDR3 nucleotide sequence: TGTGCCAGCACCGAGACACCCTACTATGGCTACACCTTC.

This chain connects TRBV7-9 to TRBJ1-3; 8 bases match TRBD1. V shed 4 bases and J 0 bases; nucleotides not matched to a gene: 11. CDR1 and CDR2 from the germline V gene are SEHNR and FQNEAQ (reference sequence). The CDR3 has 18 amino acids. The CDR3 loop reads CASSSLGQGMFSGNTIYF. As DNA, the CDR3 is TGTGCCAGCAGCTCCCTCGGACAGGGCATGTTCTCTGGAAACACCATATATTTT.

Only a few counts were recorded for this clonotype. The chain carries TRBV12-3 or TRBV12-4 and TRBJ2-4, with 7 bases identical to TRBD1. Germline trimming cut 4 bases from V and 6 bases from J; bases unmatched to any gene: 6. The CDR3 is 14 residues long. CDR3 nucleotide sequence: TGTGCCAGCAGTTACGGCTCAGGGGGAAACATTCAGTACTTC. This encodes CASSYGSGGNIQYF.

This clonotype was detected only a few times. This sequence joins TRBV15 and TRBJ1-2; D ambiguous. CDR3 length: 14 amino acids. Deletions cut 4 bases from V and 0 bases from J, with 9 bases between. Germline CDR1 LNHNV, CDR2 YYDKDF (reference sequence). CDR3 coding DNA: TGTGCCACCAGCATGTACAAAGCTAACTATGGCTACACCTTC. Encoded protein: CATSMYKANYGYTF. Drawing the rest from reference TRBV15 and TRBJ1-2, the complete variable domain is DAMVIQNPRYQVTQFGKPVTLSCSQTLNHNVMYWYQQKSSQAPKLLFHYYDKDFNNEADTPDNFQSRRPNTSFCFLDIRSPGLGDTAMYLCATSMYKANYGYTFGSGTRLTVV.

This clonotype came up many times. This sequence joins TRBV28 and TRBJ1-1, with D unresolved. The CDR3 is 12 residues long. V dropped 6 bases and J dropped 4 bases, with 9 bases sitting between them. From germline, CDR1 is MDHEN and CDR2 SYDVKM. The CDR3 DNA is TGTGCCAGCAGCCCCCCAGGCACTGAAGCTTTCTTT. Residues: CASSPPGTEAFF.

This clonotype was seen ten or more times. CDR3 region: CASSLDSYGYTF. DNA for the CDR3: TGTGCCAGCAGCTTGGACAGCTATGGCTACACCTTC. The chain has TRBV12-3 or TRBV12-4 and TRBJ1-2, with a possible D match to TRBD1 (6 bases). V shed 6 bases and J shed 4 bases, with 9 bases lying between them. The CDR3 sequence is 12 residues long.

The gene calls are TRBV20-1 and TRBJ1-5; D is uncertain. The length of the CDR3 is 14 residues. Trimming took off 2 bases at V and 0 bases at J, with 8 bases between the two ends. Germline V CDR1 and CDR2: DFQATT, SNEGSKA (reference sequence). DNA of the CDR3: TGCAGTGCTAGATTTGACTATAGCAATCAGCCCCAGCATTTT. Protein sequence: CSARFDYSNQPQHF.

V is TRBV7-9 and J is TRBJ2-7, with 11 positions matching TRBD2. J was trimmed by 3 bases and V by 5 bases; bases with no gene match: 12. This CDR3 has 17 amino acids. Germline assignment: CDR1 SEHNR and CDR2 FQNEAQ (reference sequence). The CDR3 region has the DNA TGTGCCAGCAGCCCCTTAGCGGGAGGGTCACCTGACTACGAGCAGTACTTC. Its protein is CASSPLAGGSPDYEQYF.

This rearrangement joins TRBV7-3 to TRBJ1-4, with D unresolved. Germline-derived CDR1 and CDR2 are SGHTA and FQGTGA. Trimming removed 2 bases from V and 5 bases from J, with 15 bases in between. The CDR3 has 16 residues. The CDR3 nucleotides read TGTGCCAGCAGCTTAGGGTTGCTCGTTGAGAATGAAAAACTGTTTTTT. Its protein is CASSLGLLVENEKLFF.

CDR3 protein: CASSQDFSQPQHF. The CDR3 DNA is TGTGCCAGCAGCCAAGACTTTAGTCAGCCCCAGCATTTT. V usage is TRBV4-2 and J usage is TRBJ1-5, with D hard to call. The CDR3 is made up of 13 amino acids. V was clipped by 0 bases and J by 6 bases, with 6 bases between them. The germline V gene has CDR1 LGHNA and CDR2 YNFKEQ.

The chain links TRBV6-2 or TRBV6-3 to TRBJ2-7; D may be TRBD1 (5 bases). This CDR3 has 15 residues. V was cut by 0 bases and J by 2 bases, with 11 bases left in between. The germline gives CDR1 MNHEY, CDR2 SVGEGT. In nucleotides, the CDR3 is TGTGCCAGCAGTTACTCGTACAGGAATACCTACGAGCAGTACTTC. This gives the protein CASSYSYRNTYEQYF.

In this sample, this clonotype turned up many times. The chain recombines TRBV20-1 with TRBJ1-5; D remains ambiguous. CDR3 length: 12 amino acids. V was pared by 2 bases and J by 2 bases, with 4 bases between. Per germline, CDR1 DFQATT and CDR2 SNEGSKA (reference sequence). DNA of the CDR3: TGCAGTGCTAGAATCCGCAATCAGCCCCAGCATTTT. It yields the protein CSARIRNQPQHF.

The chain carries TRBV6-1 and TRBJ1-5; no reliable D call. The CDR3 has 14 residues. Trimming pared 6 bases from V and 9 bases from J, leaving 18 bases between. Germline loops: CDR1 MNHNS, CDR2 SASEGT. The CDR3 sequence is CASRRYKGEGPQHF. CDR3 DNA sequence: TGTGCCAGCAGACGCTACAAGGGTGAAGGGCCCCAGCATTTT.

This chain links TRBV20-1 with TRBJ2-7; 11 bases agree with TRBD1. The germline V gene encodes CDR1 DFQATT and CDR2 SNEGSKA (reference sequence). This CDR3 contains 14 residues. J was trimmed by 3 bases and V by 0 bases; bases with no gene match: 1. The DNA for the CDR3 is TGCAGTGCTAGAGAGGACAGGGGGCTCTACGAGCAGTACTTC. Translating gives CSAREDRGLYEQYF.

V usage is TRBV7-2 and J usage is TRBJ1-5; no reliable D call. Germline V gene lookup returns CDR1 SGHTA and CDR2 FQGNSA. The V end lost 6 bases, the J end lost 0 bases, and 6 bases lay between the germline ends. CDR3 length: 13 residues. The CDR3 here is CASSYYSNQPQHF. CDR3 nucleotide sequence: TGTGCCAGCAGTTATTATAGCAATCAGCCCCAGCATTTT.

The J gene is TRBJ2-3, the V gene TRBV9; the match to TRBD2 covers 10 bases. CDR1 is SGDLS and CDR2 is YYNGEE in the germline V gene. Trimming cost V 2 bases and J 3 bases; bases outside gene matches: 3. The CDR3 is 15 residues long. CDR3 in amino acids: CASSVGLAMTDTQYF. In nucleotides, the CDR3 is TGTGCCAGCAGCGTGGGACTAGCGATGACAGATACGCAGTATTTT.

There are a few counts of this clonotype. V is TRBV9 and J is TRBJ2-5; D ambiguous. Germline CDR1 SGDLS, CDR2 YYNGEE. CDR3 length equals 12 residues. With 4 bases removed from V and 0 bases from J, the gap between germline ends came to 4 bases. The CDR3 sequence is CASSSNQETQYF. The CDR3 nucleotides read TGTGCCAGCAGCTCCAACCAAGAGACCCAGTACTTC.

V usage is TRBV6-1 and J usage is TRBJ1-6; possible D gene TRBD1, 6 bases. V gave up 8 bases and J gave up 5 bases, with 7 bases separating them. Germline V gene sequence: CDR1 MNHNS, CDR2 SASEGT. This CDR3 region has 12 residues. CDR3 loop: CASQGNNSPLHF. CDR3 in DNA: TGTGCCAGCCAGGGGAATAATTCACCCCTCCACTTT.

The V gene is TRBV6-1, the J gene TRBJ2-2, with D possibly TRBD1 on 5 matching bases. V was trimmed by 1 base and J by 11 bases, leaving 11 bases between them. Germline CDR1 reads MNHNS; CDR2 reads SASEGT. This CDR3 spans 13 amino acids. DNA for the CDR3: TGTGCCAGCAGTGAAGGTTCAGGGTTAGAGCTGTTTTTT. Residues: CASSEGSGLELFF.

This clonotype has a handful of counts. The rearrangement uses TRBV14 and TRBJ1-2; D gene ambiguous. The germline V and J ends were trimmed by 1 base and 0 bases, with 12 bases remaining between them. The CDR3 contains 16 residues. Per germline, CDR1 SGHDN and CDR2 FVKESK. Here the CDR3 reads CASSQGKSQPNYGYTF. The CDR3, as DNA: TGTGCCAGCAGCCAAGGGAAGAGCCAGCCTAACTATGGCTACACCTTC.

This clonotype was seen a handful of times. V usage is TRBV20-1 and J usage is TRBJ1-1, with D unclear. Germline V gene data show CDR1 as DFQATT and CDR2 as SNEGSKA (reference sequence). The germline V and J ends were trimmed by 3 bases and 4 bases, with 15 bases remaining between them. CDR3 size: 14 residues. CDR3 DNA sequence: TGCAGTGCTAGCCCGGAGATGAGGGTCACTGAAGCTTTCTTT. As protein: CSASPEMRVTEAFF.